Listed below are T cell receptor beta chains from one sample, sequenced in a study of CDR3 diversity in severe acne. One entry per CDR3 protein, called by TCRdb with MiXCR from the PCR reads. Among about 97,000 distinct CDR3 sequences listed, more than 45% were seen once. The sequenced material came from blood. These receptors were collected from a male donor with acne. Each CDR3 is given with its conserved first and last residue. D genes are given only for firm matches. Size is omitted from some rows. Given values are once, few, many or a class for expanded clones.

clone_size	v_call	j_call	d_call	cdr3_aa	cdr3_nt
-	TRBV3-1	TRBJ1-2	-	CASSQTRQVYGYTF	TGTGCCAGCAGCCAGACTCGACAAGTCTATGGCTACACCTTC
many	TRBV7-6	TRBJ2-5	TRBD2	CASSTGLAEETQYF	TGTGCCAGCAGCACAGGACTAGCGGAGGAGACCCAGTACTTC
once	TRBV7-9	TRBJ2-6	-	CASSLLSLAPGANVLTF	TGTGCCAGCAGCCTATTGAGCCTGGCTCCTGGGGCCAACGTCCTGACTTTC
-	TRBV29-1	TRBJ1-1	TRBD1	CSVEDPGQGRMNTEAFF	TGCAGCGTTGAAGATCCGGGACAGGGACGCATGAACACTGAAGCTTTCTTT
-	TRBV28	TRBJ2-5	TRBD1	CASSPDRGDQETQYF	TGTGCCAGCAGTCCGGACAGGGGCGACCAAGAGACCCAGTACTTC
many	TRBV9	TRBJ2-3	-	CASSARRAGDTQYF	TGTGCCAGCAGCGCCCGGAGGGCCGGAGATACGCAGTATTTT
-	TRBV29-1	TRBJ2-7	TRBD2	CSVVAGGLLYEQYF	TGCAGCGTTGTAGCGGGAGGGCTCTTGTACGAGCAGTACTTC
-	TRBV4-3	TRBJ1-3	TRBD1	CASSHLSRDSLGNTIYF	TGCGCCAGCAGCCATTTAAGCCGGGACAGCCTAGGAAACACCATATATTTT
many	TRBV7-8	TRBJ2-2	-	CASTYREKLAGELFF	TGTGCCAGCACCTACCGGGAGAAGTTGGCCGGGGAGCTGTTTTTT
-	TRBV9	TRBJ1-2	-	CASSAREDYTF	TGTGCCAGCAGCGCTAGGGAGGACTACACCTTC
-	TRBV2	TRBJ2-3	-	CASSEIGTPTDTQYF	TGTGCCAGCAGTGAGATCGGGACCCCCACAGATACGCAGTATTTT
-	TRBV11-1	TRBJ1-2	TRBD1	CASRPPRTGGLYGYTF	TGTGCCAGCAGACCCCCCAGGACAGGGGGCCTCTATGGCTACACCTTC
-	TRBV29-1	TRBJ2-7	-	CSVTADRDYYEQYF	TGCAGCGTCACAGCCGACAGGGACTACTACGAGCAGTACTTC
many	TRBV5-1	TRBJ2-7	-	CASSLGSRRIRGAYEQYF	TGCGCCAGCAGCTTGGGTTCGCGGCGGATCCGCGGGGCCTACGAGCAGTACTTC
few	TRBV10-3	TRBJ2-3	-	CAIGGGTTPPDTQYF	TGTGCCATCGGTGGCGGGACGACTCCCCCAGATACGCAGTATTTT
many	TRBV6-2/TRBV6-3	TRBJ2-7	TRBD1	CASSRTGEVYEQYF	TGTGCCAGCAGCAGGACAGGGGAGGTCTACGAGCAGTACTTC
many	TRBV18	TRBJ2-7	TRBD1	CASSPGQGLAYEQYF	TGTGCCAGCTCACCAGGACAGGGCCTCGCCTACGAGCAGTACTTC
few	TRBV29-1	TRBJ2-6	-	CSVEVYMSSGANVLTF	TGCAGCGTTGAAGTTTACATGAGCTCTGGGGCCAACGTCCTGACTTTC
-	TRBV15	TRBJ1-5	-	CATSTGLGNQPQHF	TGTGCCACCAGCACCGGGTTGGGCAATCAGCCCCAGCATTTT
-	TRBV6-6	TRBJ1-2	TRBD1	CASSYYGQGDGYTF	TGTGCCAGCAGTTACTATGGACAGGGGGATGGCTACACCTTC